This T cell receptor (beta chain) came from a study of OX40 agonist ivuxolimab in advanced cancers. Across the whole study: Those treated in dose escalation had hepatocellular carcinoma, melanoma, renal cell cancer or head and neck cancer.

This CDR3 is built from 15 residues. J gave up 5 bases and V 8 bases, and 11 bases lay outside the gene matches. Germline assignment: CDR1 MNHEY and CDR2 SVGAGI. This clone was found once. Generated by immunoSEQ multiplex PCR, the TCRdb table keeps only in-frame clones and is missing some. The sample shows approximately 68,000 clones, over 75% of them seen only once. Sequencing was performed on CD4+ or CD8+ T cells sorted from blood, taken in a trial of the OX40 agonist ivuxolimab. The chain combines TRBV6-5 with TRBJ2-7, with 11 bases lining up with TRBD2. This clonotype was sampled from an adult with an advanced solid tumor such as melanoma, head and neck, liver or kidney cancer. CDR3 protein: CASGALTSGIHEQYF. CDR3 in DNA: TGTGCCAGCGGGGCGCTGACTAGCGGGATCCACGAGCAGTACTTC.